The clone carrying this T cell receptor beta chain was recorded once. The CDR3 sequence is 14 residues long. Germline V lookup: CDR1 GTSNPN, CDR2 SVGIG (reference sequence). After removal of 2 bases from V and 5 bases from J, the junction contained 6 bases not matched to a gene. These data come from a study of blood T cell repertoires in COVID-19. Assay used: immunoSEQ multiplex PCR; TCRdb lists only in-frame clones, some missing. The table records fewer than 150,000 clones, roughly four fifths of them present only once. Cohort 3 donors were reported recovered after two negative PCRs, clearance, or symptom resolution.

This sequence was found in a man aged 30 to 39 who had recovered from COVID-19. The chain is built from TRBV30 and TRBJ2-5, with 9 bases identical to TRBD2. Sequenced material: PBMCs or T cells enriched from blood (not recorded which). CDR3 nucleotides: TGTGCCTGGAGTCTGGCGGGAGGGGGGGAGACCCAGTACTTC. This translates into CAWSLAGGGETQYF.